A single sample is the source of the 24 T cell receptor beta chains below, sequenced in a study of blood T cell repertoires in COVID-19. Produced via immunoSEQ multiplex PCR; TCRdb's table is partial and in-frame only. The profile shows over 70,000 clones, around 90% of them singletons. The sample consisted of peripheral blood. The receptor source for this set is an elderly man with acute or convalescent COVID-19.

This clone was counted between two and nine times. DNA for the CDR3: TGCGCCAGCAGCTTGAGTCTAGCGGGGGAGCCCGGGGAGCTGTTTTTT. It encodes CASSLSLAGEPGELFF. The chain carries TRBV5-1 and TRBJ2-2, with 10 nucleotides matching TRBD2. Losses at the gene ends were 1 base for V and 6 bases for J; bases not matched to a gene: 6. The CDR3 sequence is 16 residues long. In germline, CDR1 is SGHRS, CDR2 YFSETQ.

The chain couples TRBV18 to TRBJ1-6, with no clear D. Trimming took 4 bases from V and 7 from J, leaving 11 bases between them. Germline values: CDR1 KGHSH, CDR2 LQKENI. The CDR3 length is 14 residues. The CDR3 spells CASSLRDMNSPLHF. The CDR3 DNA reads TGTGCCAGCTCACTGAGGGATATGAATTCACCCCTCCACTTT.

This clone was detected only once. The chain recombines TRBV19 with TRBJ2-2, with TRBD1 matching over 9 bases. V trimming: 7 bases; J trimming: 5 bases; junction bases outside the gene matches: 8. The CDR3 consists of 15 residues. Germline lookup yields CDR1 LNHDA and CDR2 SQIVND (reference sequence). The CDR3: CASNRDRVLTGELFF. In DNA form, the CDR3 reads TGTGCCAGTAATAGGGACAGGGTTTTGACCGGGGAGCTGTTTTTT.

This chain links TRBV6-2 or TRBV6-3 with TRBJ1-6; D gene ambiguous. The CDR3 spans 12 residues. Germline loops: CDR1 MNHEY, CDR2 SVGEGT. V was cut by 4 bases and J by 8 bases, with 6 bases left in between. The CDR3: CASSSLDSPLHF. CDR3 in DNA: TGTGCCAGCAGTTCCCTTGATTCACCCCTCCACTTT.

The chain employs TRBV11-2 and TRBJ2-3; 9 bases are shared with TRBD2. The junction had 4 bases not matched to a gene; V was cut back by 3 bases and J by 3 bases. The CDR3 spans 15 residues. The germline V gene encodes CDR1 SGHAT and CDR2 FQNNGV. The CDR3 DNA is TGTGCCAGCAGCTTTAGCGGGAGCTTTACAGATACGCAGTATTTT. Protein product: CASSFSGSFTDTQYF.

The V and J genes are TRBV27 and TRBJ2-1, with TRBD1 identical over 9 bases. The length of the CDR3 is 15 residues. V trimming: 7 bases; J trimming: 1 base; junction bases outside the gene matches: 5. Germline CDR1 reads MNHEY; CDR2 reads SMNVEV (reference sequence). As DNA, the CDR3 is TGTGCCAGCAACCCCGACAGGGGGTCCTACAATGAGCAGTTCTTC. This translates into CASNPDRGSYNEQFF.

This chain links TRBV27 with TRBJ1-2; D may be TRBD1 (6 bases). CDR3 size: 16 residues. Germline V gene lookup returns CDR1 MNHEY and CDR2 SMNVEV (reference sequence). Trimming removed 2 bases at V and 0 bases at J, with 13 bases between. The CDR3 loop is CASSLAGQLSNYGYTF. CDR3 nucleotide sequence: TGTGCCAGCAGTTTAGCCGGACAGCTGTCTAACTATGGCTACACCTTC.

The chain combines TRBV12-3 or TRBV12-4 with TRBJ1-5; 7 nucleotides match TRBD1. The CDR3 extends over 13 amino acids. With 3 bases clipped from V and 6 bases from J, the junction kept 2 bases outside the gene matches. The CDR3 sequence: CASSLEGAQPQHF. The CDR3 DNA reads TGTGCCAGCAGTTTGGAGGGGGCTCAGCCCCAGCATTTT.

Here the CDR3 reads CASSIDSGTGPLLGGYTF. CDR3 in DNA: TGTGCCAGTAGTATTGACTCCGGGACAGGACCATTGCTCGGGGGCTACACCTTC. This chain uses TRBV19 with TRBJ1-2, with 8 nucleotides matching TRBD1. V lost 3 bases, J lost 8 bases, and 20 bases stayed unmatched. Germline CDR1 reads LNHDA; CDR2 reads SQIVND (reference sequence). The CDR3 sequence is 18 residues long. Full variable domain (outside the CDR3, taken from reference TRBV19 and TRBJ1-2): DGGITQSPKYLFRKEGQNVTLSCEQNLNHDAMYWYRQDPGQGLRLIYYSQIVNDFQKGDIAEGYSVSREKKESFPLTVTSAQKNPTAFYLCASSIDSGTGPLLGGYTFGSGTRLTVV.

The chain employs TRBV5-1 and TRBJ2-1; 10 positions agree with TRBD2. The CDR3 contains 15 residues. Germline trimming cut 3 bases from V and 6 bases from J; bases unmatched to any gene: 6. CDR1 and CDR2 from the germline V gene are SGHRS and YFSETQ. CDR3 in amino acids: CASSWTSGQGNEQFF. The CDR3 DNA reads TGCGCCAGCAGCTGGACTAGCGGCCAAGGCAATGAGCAGTTCTTC.

The chain links TRBV9 to TRBJ2-7; 13 bases are shared with TRBD2. CDR3 length equals 15 residues. From germline, CDR1 is SGDLS and CDR2 YYNGEE. J gave up 4 bases and V 7 bases, and 8 bases lay outside the gene matches. CDR3 region: CASCGTSGKRYEQYF. The CDR3 nucleotides read TGTGCCAGCTGCGGGACTAGCGGGAAACGGTACGAGCAGTACTTC.

The chain carries TRBV24-1 and TRBJ1-3; D is undetermined. The length of the CDR3 is 16 residues. CDR1 and CDR2 from the germline V gene are KGHDR and SFDVKD. The V end was cut by 3 bases, the J end by 4 bases, with 15 bases between. The CDR3 DNA follows: TGTGCCACCAGTGATGGGCCGGCGGCGGGGGGAAACACCATATATTTT. Translation: CATSDGPAAGGNTIYF.

This sequence joins TRBV18 and TRBJ1-5; D uncertain. In germline, CDR1 is KGHSH, CDR2 LQKENI. Trimming shortened V by 3 bases and J by 4 bases, and 16 bases separated the two germline ends. CDR3 size: 16 residues. The CDR3 reads CASSPTDPKWNQPQHF. The CDR3 DNA is TGTGCCAGCTCACCTACAGACCCAAAGTGGAATCAGCCCCAGCATTTT.

DNA for the CDR3: TGTGCCAGCAGTGTCGCGGGCCCTGAAGCTTTCTTT. Translating gives CASSVAGPEAFF. The J gene is TRBJ1-1, the V gene TRBV25-1, with D uncertain. CDR1 is MGHDK, CDR2 SYGVNS, per germline. This CDR3 spans 12 amino acids. Between the trimmed V and J ends, which lost 4 bases and 6 bases, there was a span of 9 bases.

This clone was observed once. This chain connects TRBV27 to TRBJ2-7; 7 nucleotides match TRBD2. With 7 bases clipped from V and 1 base from J, the junction kept 7 bases outside the gene matches. Germline CDR1 reads MNHEY; CDR2 reads SMNVEV (reference sequence). This CDR3 is 14 amino acids long. The DNA of the CDR3 is TGTGCCAGCAAGACTAGCTTGGGGTCCTACGAGCAGTACTTC. Protein sequence: CASKTSLGSYEQYF.

The CDR3 DNA follows: TGTGCCAGCAGCCCCGGGACAGGGGGGGACTACACCTTC. Amino acids: CASSPGTGGDYTF. V is TRBV3-1 (or the pseudogene TRBV3-2) and J is TRBJ1-2; 11 positions match TRBD1. The junction had 5 bases not matched to a gene; V was cut back by 4 bases and J by 10 bases. Germline V lookup: CDR1 LGHDT, CDR2 YNNKEL (reference sequence). The CDR3 runs 13 residues.

This chain joins TRBV5-1 and TRBJ1-2; 10 bases fit TRBD1. This CDR3 is built from 17 residues. Germline-derived CDR1 and CDR2 are SGHRS and YFSETQ. The ends lost 0 bases at V and 1 base at J; junction bases unmatched: 6. CDR3 in DNA: TGCGCCAGCAGCTTGGCCTCCGGGACAGGGGATAACTATGGCTACACCTTC. Residues: CASSLASGTGDNYGYTF.

The gene calls are TRBV5-1 and TRBJ2-1; a possible D gene is TRBD2 (6 bases). Trimming pared 0 bases from V and 10 bases from J, leaving 17 bases between. Germline CDR1 is SGHRS and CDR2 is YFSETQ. This CDR3 has 15 residues. CDR3: CASSLEGRDLVEQFF. CDR3 DNA sequence: TGCGCCAGCAGCTTGGAGGGGCGGGACCTGGTCGAGCAGTTCTTC.

The V gene is TRBV2, the J gene TRBJ2-6; D may be TRBD1 (5 bases). The CDR3 covers 16 residues. The V gene's germline CDR1 is SNHLY and CDR2 FYNNEI. Between the trimmed V and J ends, which lost 7 bases and 0 bases, there was a span of 13 bases. CDR3 nucleotides: TGTGCCAGCAATACTGGACAAATCTCTGGGGCCAACGTCCTGACTTTC. As protein: CASNTGQISGANVLTF.

This chain joins TRBV19 and TRBJ2-3, with 10 bases fitting TRBD2. The V gene end was trimmed by 4 bases and the J gene end by 4 bases; junction bases not matched to a gene: 8. Germline lookup yields CDR1 LNHDA and CDR2 SQIVND (reference sequence). CDR3 length equals 16 residues. The CDR3 DNA is TGTGCCAGTAGTAAGCAGGCTAGCGGGGGTGCAGATACGCAGTATTTT. Amino acid sequence: CASSKQASGGADTQYF.

J is TRBJ2-1 and V is TRBV7-3; 12 bases are a match to TRBD2. The CDR3 has 15 amino acids. Germline loops: CDR1 SGHTA, CDR2 FQGTGA. Trimming took 5 bases from V and 9 from J; bases not matched to a gene: 8. The CDR3: CASSRTSGTGGEQFF. The CDR3 DNA follows: TGTGCCAGCAGCCGGACTAGCGGGACTGGGGGTGAGCAGTTCTTC. The variable domain in full, completed from reference TRBV7-3 and TRBJ2-1, reads GAGVSQTPSNKVTEKGKYVELRCDPISGHTALYWYRQSLGQGPEFLIYFQGTGAADDSGLPNDRFFAVRPEGSVSTLKIQRTERGDSAVYLCASSRTSGTGGEQFFGPGTRLTVL.

The rearrangement links TRBV19 to TRBJ2-1, with TRBD2 matching over 7 bases. V was clipped by 6 bases and J by 1 base; unmatched bases: 6. Germline-derived CDR1 and CDR2 are LNHDA and SQIVND (reference sequence). The CDR3 contains 15 residues. The CDR3 sequence is CASSGRSLSYNEQFF. CDR3 coding DNA: TGTGCCAGTAGCGGGAGGTCCCTATCCTACAATGAGCAGTTCTTC. The full variable domain, with the rest looked up from reference TRBV19 and TRBJ2-1, is DGGITQSPKYLFRKEGQNVTLSCEQNLNHDAMYWYRQDPGQGLRLIYYSQIVNDFQKGDIAEGYSVSREKKESFPLTVTSAQKNPTAFYLCASSGRSLSYNEQFFGPGTRLTVL.

The chain links TRBV3-1 (or the pseudogene TRBV3-2) to TRBJ1-1; 8 nucleotides align to TRBD1. CDR3 size: 15 residues. Germline lookup yields CDR1 LGHDT and CDR2 YNNKEL (reference sequence). Trimming took 2 bases from V and 10 from J; bases not matched to a gene: 12. CDR3 loop: CASSQNTRTGRGAFF. Here the CDR3 DNA reads TGTGCCAGCAGCCAAAATACCAGGACAGGGCGAGGAGCTTTCTTT.

The CDR3 protein is CASSQDWALYNSPLHF. In DNA, the CDR3 is TGTGCCAGCAGCCAAGATTGGGCACTCTATAATTCACCCCTCCACTTT. V is TRBV3-1 (or the pseudogene TRBV3-2) and J is TRBJ1-6; D call uncertain. Trimming cost V 0 bases and J 3 bases, with 9 bases left between them. This CDR3 spans 16 amino acids. Per the germline V gene, CDR1 is LGHDT and CDR2 is YNNKEL (reference sequence).